A single sample gave rise to the 8 T cell receptor beta chains below, sequenced in a study of blood T cell repertoires in COVID-19. The data were produced by immunoSEQ multiplex PCR, yet TCRdb's version contains in-frame clones alone and is incomplete. The sample has some 73,000 clones, 90% seen once. Material: peripheral blood. All receptors derive from a human donor in a cohort sampled during active COVID-19.

This sequence joins TRBV4-3 and TRBJ1-1; TRBD1 matches at 7 bases. This CDR3 region has 15 residues. The germline V gene encodes CDR1 LGHNA and CDR2 YSLEER. The V segment lost 0 bases and the J segment 7 bases; nucleotides outside the gene matches: 8. CDR3 region: CASSQDLAGGNEAFF. Written as DNA, the CDR3 is TGCGCCAGCAGCCAAGATCTGGCAGGGGGGAATGAAGCTTTCTTT.

This clone was picked up one time. CDR3 protein: CASSLATAFEQYF. As DNA, the CDR3 is TGTGCCAGCAGCTTGGCGACAGCGTTCGAGCAGTACTTC. V is TRBV5-6 and J is TRBJ2-7; possible D gene TRBD1, 5 bases. The ends were cut back, 0 bases at V and 6 bases at J, with 10 bases in the middle. CDR3 size: 13 residues. Germline V lookup: CDR1 SGHDT, CDR2 YYEEEE. Looking up the rest from reference TRBV5-6 and TRBJ2-7 gives the full variable domain: DAGVTQSPTHLIKTRGQQVTLRCSPKSGHDTVSWYQQALGQGPQFIFQYYEEEERQRGNFPDRFSGHQFPNYSSELNVNALLLGDSALYLCASSLATAFEQYFGPGTRLTVT.

The CDR3: CASSTPGQSSYEQYF. CDR3 DNA sequence: TGTGCCAGCAGTACGCCTGGACAGAGCTCCTACGAGCAGTACTTC. V gene TRBV28 combines with J gene TRBJ2-7; possibly TRBD1 for D (6 bases). Trimming cost V 5 bases and J 0 bases, with 14 bases left between them. CDR3 size: 15 residues. Germline CDR1 is MDHEN and CDR2 is SYDVKM.

The chain has TRBV6-1 and TRBJ1-5; D ambiguous. V was shortened by 2 bases and J by 11 bases, with 22 bases between the two germline ends. The CDR3 loop spans 16 amino acids. Germline V gene sequence: CDR1 MNHNS, CDR2 SASEGT. The CDR3 DNA follows: TGTGCCAGCAGTGAACAAGGAGGGAGGGATCTTAAGGCCCAGCATTTT. Translating gives CASSEQGGRDLKAQHF.

This clone came up once. This CDR3 reads CSGERDRGGDTQYF. CDR3 coding DNA: TGCAGCGGCGAACGGGACAGGGGTGGAGATACGCAGTATTTT. V is TRBV29-1 and J is TRBJ2-3; 10 positions match TRBD1. V dropped 7 bases and J dropped 5; count of bases not matched to a gene: 9. The CDR3 covers 14 residues. Per the germline V gene, CDR1 is SQVTM and CDR2 is ANQGSEA.

This chain joins TRBV5-1 and TRBJ1-1; D is possibly TRBD1 (5 bases). V lost 3 bases to trimming and J lost 4 bases, with 10 bases between them. This CDR3 has 13 amino acids. Per the germline V gene, CDR1 is SGHRS and CDR2 is YFSETQ. The CDR3 DNA reads TGCGCCAGCAGCTCATTAGACAGCACTGAAGCTTTCTTT. Translation: CASSSLDSTEAFF.

This sequence joins TRBV12-3 or TRBV12-4 and TRBJ2-3; 7 bases are shared with TRBD2. This CDR3 spans 13 amino acids. With V trimmed by 3 bases and J by 9 bases, 6 bases remained unmatched. The CDR3 DNA reads TGTGCCAGCAGTTTGGGAACTAGCGCAACGCAGTATTTT. It codes for CASSLGTSATQYF.

The rearrangement joins TRBV5-1 to TRBJ1-1; 8 nucleotides align to TRBD1. CDR1 and CDR2 (germline): SGHRS, YFSETQ. Germline trimming cut 4 bases from V and 3 bases from J; bases unmatched to any gene: 5. CDR3 length equals 14 residues. The CDR3 sequence is CASSAGQGDTEAFF. The CDR3 region has the DNA TGCGCCAGCAGCGCTGGACAGGGAGACACTGAAGCTTTCTTT.